The clone carrying this T cell receptor beta chain was observed many times. This beta chain appears as a stray read in a library generated for alpha chains; its size is not informative. The data were taken from a study of spatial heterogeneity in lung cancer. Overall study: On average, each unique TCR and UMI combination appeared more than ten times in raw reads.

Time point given: sample taken at primary tumor resection. Sequencing of whole RNA from tumor, nontumor lung or frozen PBMC involved no sorting. A total of fewer than 80 untreated early-stage non-small cell lung cancer patients served as donors. Every cDNA TCR molecule received its own unique molecular identifier. TCRdb analysed the 5' RACE reads with MiXCR anew, one entry per CDR3 protein. The sample has about 2,000 distinct CDR3 sequences, approximately 7.8% seen once; the top ten hold 22%. The TCR sequence derives from a male donor with early-stage non-small cell lung cancer. The starting material was normal lung tissue next to the tumor, obtained at surgery.

CDR3 coding DNA: TGTGCCAGCAGTTACTCCGGTGGGACAGCGAACACTGAAGCTTTCTTT. This codes for CASSYSGGTANTEAFF. The chain joins TRBV6-5 to TRBJ1-1; TRBD1 matches 7 bases. CDR3 size: 16 residues. V shed 0 bases and J 1 base; nucleotides not matched to a gene: 5. CDR1 MNHEY and CDR2 SVGAGI come from the germline V gene.